The source of this T cell receptor (beta chain) is a study of CD8+ T cells in alopecia areata. Extracted RNA was reverse transcribed, and the resulting cDNA served as sequencing template. Only in-frame clones appear in the TCRdb table, and some are missing; sequencing was by immunoSEQ multiplex PCR. The table lists roughly 100,000 clones, about nine tenths of them singletons, with approximately 10% in the top ten. General study results and limits: Greater clonality was observed in lesional scalp samples, especially alopecia totalis/universalis, versus normal scalp.

The V and J ends lost 5 bases and 5 bases, in that order; junction bases with no gene match: 9. The CDR3 consists of 16 residues. Germline CDR1 and CDR2: SEHNR and FQNEAQ (reference sequence). Noted treatment: oral pan-JAK inhibitor, 5-10 mg twice daily. A remark on this clone: The antigen is undetermined.

Sequencing used CD8+ T cells sorted from blood, obtained between weeks 30 and 35, from a patient treated with tofacitinib. This chain uses TRBV7-9 with TRBJ1-1, with 12 bases matching TRBD1. This TCR was recovered from a human donor with alopecia areata. The CDR3 reads CASSLRGQGARTEAFF. DNA for the CDR3: TGTGCCAGCAGCCTCAGGGGACAGGGGGCTCGGACTGAAGCTTTCTTT.